The rows below give T cell receptor beta chains drawn from one sample of a study of T cells in localized non-small cell lung cancer. Profiled with immunoSEQ multiplex PCR; TCRdb holds only in-frame clones, not every one. Here the sample spans about 37,000 clones, about 91% being singletons. This specimen was peripheral blood mononuclear cells, taken before any cancer treatment. These TCRs come from a female donor older than 55 with stage II lung adenocarcinoma. Both conserved end residues are part of each CDR3. Each record gives: V gene, D gene, J gene, clone size, CDR3 protein, CDR3 DNA. The D gene is left open where the match is weak. Size is omitted from some rows. Given values are once, few, many or a class for expanded clones.

v_gene: TRBV7-8; d_gene: NA; j_gene: TRBJ1-1; abundance: NA; CDR3aa: CASSTRGGANTEAFF; CDR3nt: TGTGCCAGCAGCACCCGAGGTGGTGCGAACACTGAAGCTTTCTTT
v_gene: TRBV28; d_gene: TRBD1; j_gene: TRBJ2-3; abundance: NA; CDR3aa: CASSPPDRGFGTQYF; CDR3nt: TGTGCCAGCAGCCCCCCCGACAGGGGGTTCGGTACGCAGTATTTT
v_gene: TRBV10-3; d_gene: TRBD1; j_gene: TRBJ2-1; abundance: NA; CDR3aa: CAISNRGSASNEQFF; CDR3nt: TGTGCCATTTCTAACAGGGGAAGCGCTAGCAATGAGCAGTTCTTC
v_gene: TRBV10-1; d_gene: NA; j_gene: TRBJ2-3; abundance: NA; CDR3aa: CASSVSGETQYF; CDR3nt: TGCGCCAGCAGCGTCTCGGGTGAGACGCAGTATTTT
v_gene: TRBV10-3; d_gene: TRBD1; j_gene: TRBJ1-2; abundance: NA; CDR3aa: CAINRDSSEGYTF; CDR3nt: TGTGCCATCAACCGGGACAGCTCGGAAGGCTACACCTTC
v_gene: TRBV19; d_gene: NA; j_gene: TRBJ1-1; abundance: NA; CDR3aa: CASSNPQRRIDEAFF; CDR3nt: TGTGCCAGTAGTAACCCCCAGCGGCGGATTGATGAAGCTTTCTTT
v_gene: TRBV19; d_gene: TRBD2; j_gene: TRBJ2-1; abundance: NA; CDR3aa: CASSIGRGYNEQFF; CDR3nt: TGTGCCAGTAGTATTGGGAGGGGTTACAATGAGCAGTTCTTC
v_gene: TRBV5-6; d_gene: NA; j_gene: TRBJ2-4; abundance: NA; CDR3aa: CASSLRILAKNIQYF; CDR3nt: TGTGCCAGCAGCTTGCGAATCCTAGCCAAAAACATTCAGTACTTC
v_gene: TRBV7-2; d_gene: NA; j_gene: TRBJ2-1; abundance: once; CDR3aa: CASSPRPGQQFF; CDR3nt: TGTGCCAGCAGTCCGCGCCCTGGTCAGCAGTTCTTC
v_gene: TRBV6-5; d_gene: TRBD1; j_gene: TRBJ2-3; abundance: NA; CDR3aa: CASSLGQGRTDTQYF; CDR3nt: TGTGCCAGCAGCCTTGGACAGGGCCGAACAGATACGCAGTATTTT
v_gene: TRBV11-2; d_gene: TRBD1; j_gene: TRBJ2-5; abundance: NA; CDR3aa: CASSSLQGAETQYF; CDR3nt: TGTGCCAGCAGCTCTTTACAGGGGGCGGAGACCCAGTACTTC
v_gene: TRBV30; d_gene: NA; j_gene: TRBJ2-2; abundance: NA; CDR3aa: CAWSSVTVGGELFF; CDR3nt: TGTGCCTGGAGTTCCGTAACGGTCGGCGGGGAGCTGTTTTTT
v_gene: TRBV28; d_gene: NA; j_gene: TRBJ1-1; abundance: NA; CDR3aa: CASSSSGTGNTEAFF; CDR3nt: TGTGCCAGCAGCTCATCGGGGACTGGGAACACTGAAGCTTTCTTT
v_gene: TRBV20-1; d_gene: NA; j_gene: TRBJ2-7; abundance: NA; CDR3aa: CSARRDEQYF; CDR3nt: TGCAGTGCTAGAAGGGACGAGCAGTACTTC
v_gene: TRBV27; d_gene: TRBD2; j_gene: TRBJ2-7; abundance: once; CDR3aa: CASSLFGTSAGNYEQYF; CDR3nt: TGTGCCAGCAGTTTATTTGGGACTAGCGCAGGGAATTACGAGCAGTACTTC
v_gene: TRBV6-5; d_gene: NA; j_gene: TRBJ2-7; abundance: NA; CDR3aa: CASRTGTDTYEQYF; CDR3nt: TGTGCCAGCAGAACCGGGACCGATACCTACGAGCAGTACTTC
v_gene: TRBV28; d_gene: NA; j_gene: TRBJ1-1; abundance: NA; CDR3aa: CAVDGAREAFF; CDR3nt: TGTGCCGTTGACGGTGCCCGTGAAGCTTTCTTT
v_gene: TRBV7-9; d_gene: TRBD1; j_gene: TRBJ1-5; abundance: NA; CDR3aa: CASSFYRGSYSNQPQHF; CDR3nt: TGTGCCAGCAGCTTTTACAGGGGGAGTTATAGCAATCAGCCCCAGCATTTT
v_gene: TRBV9; d_gene: TRBD1; j_gene: TRBJ1-2; abundance: few; CDR3aa: CASSVSLTGGAGLYGYTF; CDR3nt: TGTGCCAGCAGCGTATCCCTCACAGGGGGCGCCGGTCTCTATGGCTACACCTTC
v_gene: TRBV4-1; d_gene: NA; j_gene: TRBJ2-1; abundance: NA; CDR3aa: CASSRMPGSYNEQFF; CDR3nt: TGCGCCAGCAGCCGAATGCCTGGCTCCTACAATGAGCAGTTCTTC
v_gene: TRBV28; d_gene: TRBD1; j_gene: TRBJ1-2; abundance: NA; CDR3aa: CASSRGRDRRNYGYTF; CDR3nt: TGTGCCAGCAGCCGTGGAAGGGACAGACGAAACTATGGCTACACCTTC
v_gene: TRBV7-6; d_gene: TRBD2; j_gene: TRBJ2-1; abundance: NA; CDR3aa: CASSLPRGAYNEQFF; CDR3nt: TGTGCCAGCAGCTTACCCCGGGGGGCCTACAATGAGCAGTTCTTC
v_gene: TRBV4-3; d_gene: NA; j_gene: TRBJ1-1; abundance: few; CDR3aa: CASSQEWSGNTEAFF; CDR3nt: TGCGCCAGCAGCCAAGAATGGTCAGGGAATACTGAAGCTTTCTTT
v_gene: TRBV15; d_gene: NA; j_gene: TRBJ1-2; abundance: few; CDR3aa: CATSRDRRGYGYTF; CDR3nt: TGTGCCACCAGCAGAGATAGGCGGGGGTACGGCTACACCTTC
v_gene: TRBV6-8; d_gene: TRBD2; j_gene: TRBJ2-5; abundance: NA; CDR3aa: CASSFGLAGGTGETQYF; CDR3nt: TGTGCCAGCAGTTTCGGCCTAGCGGGAGGGACGGGGGAGACCCAGTACTTC
v_gene: TRBV7-6; d_gene: TRBD1; j_gene: TRBJ2-2; abundance: NA; CDR3aa: CASSLAPTGGAGELFF; CDR3nt: TGTGCCAGCAGCTTAGCCCCCACAGGGGGTGCCGGGGAGCTGTTTTTT
v_gene: TRBV7-2; d_gene: TRBD1; j_gene: TRBJ2-1; abundance: NA; CDR3aa: CASSSQGAEGGSYNEQFF; CDR3nt: TGTGCCAGCAGCTCACAGGGGGCCGAAGGGGGGTCCTACAATGAGCAGTTCTTC
v_gene: TRBV15; d_gene: TRBD2; j_gene: TRBJ2-1; abundance: NA; CDR3aa: CATSRDQGGRWNEQFF; CDR3nt: TGTGCCACCAGCAGAGATCAGGGAGGGCGATGGAATGAGCAGTTCTTC
v_gene: TRBV11-3; d_gene: TRBD1; j_gene: TRBJ2-3; abundance: NA; CDR3aa: CASSTRTGAIVDTQYF; CDR3nt: TGTGCCAGCAGCACCAGGACAGGGGCCATCGTGGATACGCAGTATTTT
v_gene: TRBV5-1; d_gene: TRBD1; j_gene: TRBJ2-6; abundance: few; CDR3aa: CASSTGDSGANVLTF; CDR3nt: TGCGCCAGCAGTACAGGGGACTCTGGGGCCAACGTCCTGACTTTC
v_gene: TRBV27; d_gene: NA; j_gene: TRBJ2-2; abundance: NA; CDR3aa: CASSLFRVSIDTGELFF; CDR3nt: TGTGCCAGCAGTTTATTCCGGGTTTCCATTGACACCGGGGAGCTGTTTTTT
v_gene: TRBV29-1; d_gene: NA; j_gene: TRBJ1-5; abundance: NA; CDR3aa: CSVAGAAGGQPQHF; CDR3nt: TGCAGCGTTGCAGGGGCGGCTGGTGGTCAGCCCCAGCATTTT
v_gene: TRBV6-5; d_gene: NA; j_gene: TRBJ1-4; abundance: NA; CDR3aa: CASSSTRQSYEKLFF; CDR3nt: TGTGCCAGCAGTTCCACACGACAGTCGTACGAAAAACTGTTTTTT
v_gene: TRBV19; d_gene: NA; j_gene: TRBJ1-5; abundance: NA; CDR3aa: CASINRGWIPLQPQHF; CDR3nt: TGTGCCAGTATAAATCGAGGATGGATTCCCCTTCAGCCCCAGCATTTT
v_gene: TRBV28; d_gene: TRBD1; j_gene: TRBJ1-2; abundance: NA; CDR3aa: CASSLPGQGGYTF; CDR3nt: TGTGCCAGCAGTTTACCCGGACAGGGTGGCTACACCTTC
v_gene: TRBV7-2; d_gene: TRBD2; j_gene: TRBJ2-5; abundance: NA; CDR3aa: CASSLGGSWEETQYF; CDR3nt: TGTGCCAGCAGCTTAGGCGGGAGCTGGGAAGAGACCCAGTACTTC
v_gene: TRBV2; d_gene: TRBD2; j_gene: TRBJ2-3; abundance: NA; CDR3aa: CASSSRAGGGDTQYF; CDR3nt: TGTGCCAGCAGCTCTCGGGCGGGAGGGGGAGATACGCAGTATTTT